This T cell receptor (beta chain) was identified during a study of T cells in localized non-small cell lung cancer. Broader study findings: Uninvolved adjacent lung had more T cell clonality than any other tissue, topping tumor. Detection in adjacent lung was observed for a median around 55 of the top 100 tumor clones. Heterogeneity remains possible, as sequencing covered one tumor region only.

Assay used: immunoSEQ multiplex PCR; TCRdb lists only in-frame clones, some missing. This table has about 25,000 clones, 75% to 90% appearing once. Concerning this clone itself: Its target is not known.

CDR3 length equals 14 residues. CDR1 and CDR2 from the germline V gene are SGDLS and YYNGEE. V was cut by 0 bases and J by 1 base, with 7 bases left in between. The source material was peripheral blood, sampled before any cancer treatment. The V gene is TRBV9, the J gene TRBJ1-1; tentative D call: TRBD1 (5 bases). This sequence was found in a female donor over 55 with stage I lung adenocarcinoma. CDR3 coding DNA: TGTGCCAGCAGCGTAGGACAGTCGAACACTGAAGCTTTCTTT. It encodes CASSVGQSNTEAFF.